These T cell receptor beta chains were read from a single sample in a study of identical twins. One entry per CDR3 protein, called by TCRdb with MiXCR from the 5' RACE reads. The sample includes approximately 1.8 million distinct CDR3 sequences, under 35% of them seen just once. Material: cord blood. The origin of the receptors is a newborn girl in good health. Each CDR3 is given with its conserved first and last residue. The order of the fields is V gene, CDR3 protein.

TRBV3-1	CASVTSGRETQYF
TRBV20-1	CSARVLAGVTDTQYF
TRBV5-1	CASSGSTRTGLYGYTF
TRBV5-1	CASSLLSGRTYEQYF
TRBV20-1	CSAREASNQPQHF
TRBV29-1	CNVGVRTGPDTQYF
TRBV10-3	CAIRGTSGRSHEQFF
TRBV29-1	CSVERGLGGEQYF
TRBV5-4	CASSAWTSGVNEQYF
TRBV10-3	CAISVSRLGYTF
TRBV27	CASSTRDRLGGYTF
TRBV5-1	CASSFWREGYNEQYF
TRBV6-6	CASSSLGARRYF
TRBV20-1	CSARRSNYGYTF
TRBV6-5	CASSYTATRREAQYF
TRBV4-1	CASSQTGTQNERLFF
TRBV15	CATSSWSSATSNEQFF
TRBV27	CASSLGGQGPNYGYTF
TRBV20-1	CSAREQGYEQYF
TRBV6-1	CASLDRSGGISNQPQHF
TRBV29-1	CSGQRWDTEAFF
TRBV5-1	CASSSHQLYEQYF
TRBV29-1	CSAIGGGQGSRGYTF
TRBV10-3	CAISDGPFNEQFF
TRBV12-3/TRBV12-4	CASTRRGSYEQYF
TRBV12-3/TRBV12-4	CASSFRAGGMYNEQYF
TRBV19	CASSQTLSGANVLTF
TRBV19	CASNLGQGTETQYF
TRBV29-1	CSVDSGPTGTQYF
TRBV29-1	CSVETTYRGPYGYTF
TRBV10-3	CAISEGQHEKLFF
TRBV20-1	CSAREAQGEWRAFF
TRBV29-1	CSAPGLAGGSTDTQYF
TRBV25-1	CASRIGPRAGYTF
TRBV20-1	CSAKDLTDTQYF
TRBV11-1	CASSIGQGWENEQFF
TRBV7-2	CASSLSGSPGSYEQYF
TRBV29-1	CSASGTDFYGYTF
TRBV5-5	CASSLGSSGGASGELFF
TRBV9	CASSSRSGQHFGEQYF
TRBV18	CASSDQGPGKPQHF
TRBV6-5	CASSYRLAGGDNEQFF
TRBV6-4	CASSDSGGGYNEQFF